Shown below are 30 T cell receptor beta chains from a single sample sequenced in a study of identical twins. TCRdb re-derived calls from the 5' RACE reads in MiXCR, one entry per CDR3 protein. The sample includes 1.5 million to 2 million distinct CDR3 sequences, 32% seen only once; the top ten take roughly 0.3%. The sample was cord blood. These receptors were obtained from a newborn girl in good health.

This chain connects TRBV10-1 to TRBJ2-7; TRBD1 might be the D (5 bases). V was shortened by 0 bases and J by 3 bases, with 12 bases between the two germline ends. This CDR3 contains 15 residues. Per germline, CDR1 WNHNN and CDR2 SYGVQD (reference sequence). The CDR3 protein is CASSESRQGYYEQYF. The CDR3 bases are TGCGCCAGCAGTGAGTCGAGGCAGGGATACTACGAGCAGTACTTC.

The rearrangement links TRBV3-1 to TRBJ2-5; 7 bases map to TRBD2. The length of the CDR3 is 15 residues. CDR1 is LGHDT and CDR2 is YNNKEL in the germline V gene (reference sequence). V lost 5 bases, J lost 4 bases, and 10 bases stayed unmatched. CDR3 nucleotides: TGTGCCAGCAGCTCGTACAAGAGCGGGATAGAGACCCAGTACTTC. Amino acid sequence: CASSSYKSGIETQYF.

Points on this clonotype: A much bigger clone sits one base away, suggesting this may be a read error. J is TRBJ2-3 and V is TRBV7-2; D gene unclear. The germline V gene encodes CDR1 SGHTA and CDR2 FQGNSA. The CDR3 is 11 amino acids. This chain's CDR3 is CATTKTDPQYF. In nucleotides, the CDR3 is TGTGCCACCACGAAAACAGATCCGCAGTATTTT.

The table lists this clonotype with a count of one. This chain uses TRBV19 with TRBJ1-5, with D tentatively TRBD1 (6 bases). Between the trimmed V and J ends, which lost 4 bases and 1 base, there was a span of 17 bases. The germline CDR1 and CDR2 sequences are LNHDA and SQIVND (reference sequence). This CDR3 spans 17 amino acids. The CDR3, as DNA: TGTGCCAGTAGTAACCCCCGGGGGCGAGGAAGCAATCAGCCCCAGCATTTT. Translated, it gives CASSNPRGRGSNQPQHF.

The table lists this clonotype with a few counts. V gene TRBV7-2 combines with J gene TRBJ1-1; D is unclear. Germline assignment: CDR1 SGHTA and CDR2 FQGNSA. The V and J ends lost 1 base and 6 bases respectively, with 15 bases between them. The CDR3 runs 15 residues. The CDR3 region is CASSLGFSEDAEAFF. The CDR3 nucleotides read TGTGCCAGCAGCTTAGGTTTTTCAGAGGACGCTGAAGCTTTCTTT.

This chain connects TRBV20-1 to TRBJ1-4; 7 positions agree with TRBD1. J lost 1 base, V lost 2 bases, and 7 bases had no gene match. The germline CDR1 and CDR2 sequences are DFQATT and SNEGSKA (reference sequence). The CDR3 spans 16 residues. The CDR3 is CSARRQGEVTNEKLFF. The DNA of the CDR3 is TGCAGTGCTAGAAGGCAGGGGGAGGTAACTAATGAAAAACTGTTTTTT.

The chain couples TRBV7-8 to TRBJ2-7; 8 bases align to TRBD2. CDR1 and CDR2 from the germline V gene are SGHVS and FQNEAQ. This CDR3 is 15 amino acids long. The J segment lost 0 bases and the V segment lost 5 bases, leaving 6 bases of the junction unmatched. The DNA of the CDR3 is TGTGCCAGCAGCGTCTTAGCGGGACCCTCCTACGAGCAGTACTTC. Its translation is CASSVLAGPSYEQYF.

This clonotype appeared a few times. The J gene is TRBJ1-2, the V gene TRBV20-1; D is possibly TRBD1 (5 bases). With 4 bases removed from V and 3 bases from J, the gap between germline ends came to 12 bases. The CDR3 spans 13 residues. The germline V gene has CDR1 DFQATT and CDR2 SNEGSKA (reference sequence). The CDR3 is CSATQGVDYGYTF. In DNA form, the CDR3 reads TGCAGTGCTACCCAAGGGGTTGACTATGGCTACACCTTC.

This clonotype was detected a few times. The chain combines TRBV7-9 with TRBJ2-1; 9 bases are a match to TRBD1. Germline V gives CDR1 SEHNR, CDR2 FQNEAQ (reference sequence). The CDR3 consists of 14 residues. The V gene end was trimmed by 2 bases and the J gene end by 7 bases; junction bases not matched to a gene: 3. The CDR3, as DNA: TGTGCCAGCAGCTTAAGGGACAGGGTGAATGAGCAGTTCTTC. Its protein product is CASSLRDRVNEQFF.

This clonotype was found a few times. The V gene is TRBV5-1, the J gene TRBJ2-7; 13 nucleotides line up with TRBD2. Losses at the gene ends were 0 bases for V and 6 bases for J; bases not matched to a gene: 18. This CDR3 spans 20 amino acids. Germline-derived CDR1 and CDR2 are SGHRS and YFSETQ. CDR3 in DNA: TGCGCCAGCAGCTTGGGGCGATACGGACTAGCGGGAGAGACGTTTTCCGAGCAGTACTTC. Encoded protein: CASSLGRYGLAGETFSEQYF. Variable domain in full (rest from reference TRBV5-1 and TRBJ2-7): KAGVTQTPRYLIKTRGQQVTLSCSPISGHRSVSWYQQTPGQGLQFLFEYFSETQRNKGNFPGRFSGRQFSNSRSEMNVSTLELGDSALYLCASSLGRYGLAGETFSEQYFGPGTRLTVT.

The V and J genes are TRBV27 and TRBJ1-2, with TRBD1 matching 8 bases. Germline loops: CDR1 MNHEY, CDR2 SMNVEV (reference sequence). V lost 2 bases, J lost 8 bases, and 4 bases stayed unmatched. The CDR3 totals 13 residues. The CDR3 spells CASSLGDRLGYTF. The CDR3 DNA reads as TGTGCCAGCAGTTTAGGGGACAGGTTGGGCTACACCTTC.

The chain employs TRBV7-2 and TRBJ2-4; TRBD1 matches 9 bases. The V gene's germline CDR1 is SGHTA and CDR2 FQGNSA. This CDR3 contains 14 residues. After removal of 4 bases from V and 4 bases from J, the junction contained 2 bases not matched to a gene. The CDR3 loop is CASSWGQGKNIQYF. CDR3 in DNA: TGTGCCAGCAGCTGGGGACAGGGAAAAAACATTCAGTACTTC.

The chain combines TRBV10-3 with TRBJ1-6; D unresolved. The V and J ends lost 8 bases and 6 bases respectively, with 14 bases between them. Germline V CDR1 and CDR2: ENHRY, SYGVKD. The CDR3 length is 14 residues. CDR3 loop: CAIRSDGLNSPLHF. In DNA form, the CDR3 reads TGTGCCATCCGTTCGGACGGCCTTAATTCACCCCTCCACTTT.

This clonotype was counted ten times or more. The chain carries TRBV3-1 and TRBJ2-3; the D gene is possibly TRBD2 (6 bases). Trimming removed 2 bases from V and 5 bases from J, with 14 bases in between. CDR1 and CDR2 (germline): LGHDT, YNNKEL (reference sequence). The CDR3 sequence is 15 residues long. The chain's CDR3 is CASSQKAGWGDTQYF. Here the CDR3 DNA reads TGTGCCAGCAGCCAAAAAGCGGGTTGGGGAGATACGCAGTATTTT.

In its sample, this clonotype was seen a few times. The chain employs TRBV27 and TRBJ2-7, with TRBD1 matching over 11 bases. The CDR3 has 15 amino acids. The germline V gene encodes CDR1 MNHEY and CDR2 SMNVEV (reference sequence). The V gene end was trimmed by 4 bases and the J gene end by 7 bases; junction bases not matched to a gene: 9. The CDR3 sequence: CASSWGTGGSWEQYF. Here the CDR3 DNA reads TGTGCCAGCAGTTGGGGGACAGGGGGAAGTTGGGAGCAGTACTTC.

The table lists this clonotype with a few counts. The CDR3 reads CASYPGTSGKTDTQYF. The CDR3 DNA sequence: TGTGCCAGCTATCCCGGGACTAGCGGGAAGACAGATACGCAGTATTTT. V gene TRBV2 combines with J gene TRBJ2-3; 13 bases align to TRBD2. Germline V gene lookup returns CDR1 SNHLY and CDR2 FYNNEI. The CDR3 is 16 residues long. V dropped 8 bases and J dropped 3; count of bases not matched to a gene: 8.

This chain uses TRBV20-1 with TRBJ2-4; D uncertain. The J call may be incorrect, as the DNA end agrees better with TRBJ2-7. The CDR3 covers 13 residues. CDR1 is DFQATT and CDR2 is SNEGSKA in the germline V gene (reference sequence). CDR3 in DNA: TGCAGTGCTTCACCGACTGGGGCCTACGAGCAGTACTTC. It is translated as CSASPTGAYEQYF.

This clonotype was picked up a small number of times. The rearrangement uses TRBV11-2 and TRBJ2-7, with 13 bases fitting TRBD2. The V segment lost 0 bases and the J segment 2 bases; nucleotides outside the gene matches: 1. The CDR3 has 16 amino acids. Per the germline V gene, CDR1 is SGHAT and CDR2 is FQNNGV. CDR3 loop: CASSLDTSGRAYEQYF. The CDR3 bases are TGTGCCAGCAGCTTAGATACTAGCGGGAGGGCCTACGAGCAGTACTTC.

This clonotype was seen only a few times. The chain recombines TRBV5-1 with TRBJ1-3, with D possibly matching TRBD1 (5 bases). The V end lost 4 bases, the J end lost 0 bases, and 14 bases lay between the germline ends. Germline assignment: CDR1 SGHRS and CDR2 YFSETQ. CDR3 length: 16 amino acids. The CDR3 reads CASSPEGPVSGNTIYF. The CDR3 region has the DNA TGCGCCAGCAGCCCCGAGGGGCCCGTCTCTGGAAACACCATATATTTT.

The rearrangement uses TRBV20-1 and TRBJ2-4; D unclear. This CDR3 has 14 amino acids. The germline gives CDR1 DFQATT, CDR2 SNEGSKA (reference sequence). Trimming took off 5 bases at V and 6 bases at J, with 17 bases between the two ends. The CDR3: CSAGNRKVGNIQYF. The CDR3 DNA reads as TGCAGTGCTGGGAACAGAAAAGTAGGAAACATTCAGTACTTC.

The rearrangement joins TRBV12-3 or TRBV12-4 to TRBJ2-7; 7 positions agree with TRBD1. The V and J ends lost 4 bases and 11 bases, in that order; junction bases with no gene match: 17. The CDR3 length is 15 residues. The CDR3 region has the DNA TGTGCCAGCAGTTCCAACCTAGGGGGCCAAGAGACCGAGTACTTC. It codes for CASSSNLGGQETEYF.

The rearrangement uses TRBV3-1 and TRBJ1-2; 9 bases match TRBD1. This CDR3 is 15 amino acids long. Germline-derived CDR1 and CDR2 are LGHDT and YNNKEL (reference sequence). The ends lost 8 bases at V and 7 bases at J; junction bases unmatched: 14. CDR3 sequence: CASANPLRQGGGYTF. Written as DNA, the CDR3 is TGTGCCAGCGCCAACCCTTTGAGACAGGGGGGTGGCTACACCTTC.

In this sample, this clonotype turned up a few times. In nucleotides, the CDR3 is TGTGCCAGCAGTACCCTAGGCCCATCCCTCTACAATCAGCCCCAGCATTTT. It codes for CASSTLGPSLYNQPQHF. The V call is TRBV28, the J call TRBJ1-5; D is ambiguous. Germline assignment: CDR1 MDHEN and CDR2 SYDVKM. V was clipped by 5 bases and J by 3 bases, with 20 bases between them. The CDR3 totals 17 residues.

The chain uses TRBV5-1 and TRBJ2-3; TRBD2 is a possible D gene (7 bases). The CDR3 is made up of 15 amino acids. Per the germline V gene, CDR1 is SGHRS and CDR2 is YFSETQ. V dropped 5 bases and J dropped 5 bases, with 18 bases sitting between them. For the CDR3, the DNA is TGCGCCAGCAGTTCCCGGGGGGCCCGCGGAGATACGCAGTATTTT. It encodes CASSSRGARGDTQYF.

The chain links TRBV4-1 to TRBJ2-3; no clear D gene. V lost 0 bases, J lost 1 base, and 5 bases lay in between. This CDR3 has 14 amino acids. Germline V CDR1 and CDR2: MGHRA, YSYEKL. DNA for the CDR3: TGCGCCAGCAGCCAAGACATCCGCACAGATACGCAGTATTTT. Translated, it gives CASSQDIRTDTQYF.

Only a few counts were recorded for this clonotype. J is TRBJ1-2 and V is TRBV7-4, with 8 bases identical to TRBD1. The CDR3 has 14 amino acids. CDR1 is SGHVT, CDR2 SQSDAQ, per germline. V lost 5 bases to trimming and J lost 8 bases; unmatched junction nucleotides: 10. This CDR3 is CASSRPDRVEGYTF. CDR3 DNA sequence: TGTGCCAGCAGCCGACCGGACAGGGTAGAAGGCTACACCTTC. Full variable domain (missing parts from reference TRBV7-4 and TRBJ1-2): GAGVSQSPRYKVAKRGRDVALRCDSISGHVTLYWYRQTLGQGSEVLTYSQSDAQRDKSGRPSGRFSAERPERSVSTLKIQRTEQGDSAVYLCASSRPDRVEGYTFGSGTRLTVV.

This clonotype is a singleton in its sample. The chain uses TRBV24-1 and TRBJ2-1; 8 bases are a match to TRBD1. The V gene end was trimmed by 4 bases and the J gene end by 12 bases; junction bases not matched to a gene: 4. This CDR3 comprises 12 residues. Per germline, CDR1 KGHDR and CDR2 SFDVKD. As DNA, the CDR3 is TGTGCCACCAGTGACCCCGGGACAGGGCAGTTCTTC. As protein: CATSDPGTGQFF.

V usage is TRBV18 and J usage is TRBJ2-3; tentatively, D is TRBD1 (6 bases). The germline CDR1 and CDR2 sequences are KGHSH and LQKENI. Trimming stripped 2 bases from V and 0 bases from J, with 12 bases between. The CDR3 consists of 16 residues. This CDR3 reads CASSPIHRASTDTQYF. CDR3 sequence (DNA): TGTGCCAGCTCACCAATTCACAGGGCCAGCACAGATACGCAGTATTTT.

The chain recombines TRBV20-1 with TRBJ1-5; tentative D call: TRBD1 (6 bases). Germline lookup yields CDR1 DFQATT and CDR2 SNEGSKA (reference sequence). Trimming cost V 3 bases and J 0 bases, with 12 bases left between them. The CDR3 is 15 residues long. CDR3 in amino acids: CSASTGTYSNQPQHF. The CDR3, as DNA: TGCAGTGCTAGTACAGGGACCTATAGCAATCAGCCCCAGCATTTT.

The V gene is TRBV6-6, the J gene TRBJ1-1, with a possible D match to TRBD1 (5 bases). Between the trimmed V and J ends, which lost 5 bases and 2 bases, there was a span of 18 bases. CDR3 size: 16 residues. Germline CDR1 reads MNHNY; CDR2 reads SVGAGI (reference sequence). The CDR3: CASSVIRVSANTEAFF. The CDR3 DNA reads as TGTGCCAGCAGTGTCATCAGGGTGTCGGCTAACACTGAAGCTTTCTTT.